The sequence of this T cell receptor (beta chain) was determined in a study of lymphopenia after photon versus proton radiotherapy. In germline, CDR1 is SEHNR, CDR2 FQNEAQ (reference sequence). Deletions cut 5 bases from V and 5 bases from J, with 9 bases between. This CDR3 is 12 amino acids long. The method was immunoSEQ multiplex PCR; TCRdb's version includes in-frame clones alone and lacks a portion of them. This sample has roughly 22,000 clones, with over 80% found just once. Points on this clone: Its antigen remains unidentified.

Study results and limitations: Proton therapy kept repertoires fairly stable, unlike photons, which gained effector/memory cells.

The chain is built from TRBV7-9 and TRBJ1-1; weak D call: TRBD1 (5 bases). This specimen consisted of peripheral blood, obtained from a patient treated with proton-based radiotherapy. This TCR was sampled from a woman between 65 and 79 years old with pancreatic cancer. The CDR3, as DNA: TGTGCCAGCAGCCCTCAGGGAACTGAAGCTTTCTTT. It codes for CASSPQGTEAFF.